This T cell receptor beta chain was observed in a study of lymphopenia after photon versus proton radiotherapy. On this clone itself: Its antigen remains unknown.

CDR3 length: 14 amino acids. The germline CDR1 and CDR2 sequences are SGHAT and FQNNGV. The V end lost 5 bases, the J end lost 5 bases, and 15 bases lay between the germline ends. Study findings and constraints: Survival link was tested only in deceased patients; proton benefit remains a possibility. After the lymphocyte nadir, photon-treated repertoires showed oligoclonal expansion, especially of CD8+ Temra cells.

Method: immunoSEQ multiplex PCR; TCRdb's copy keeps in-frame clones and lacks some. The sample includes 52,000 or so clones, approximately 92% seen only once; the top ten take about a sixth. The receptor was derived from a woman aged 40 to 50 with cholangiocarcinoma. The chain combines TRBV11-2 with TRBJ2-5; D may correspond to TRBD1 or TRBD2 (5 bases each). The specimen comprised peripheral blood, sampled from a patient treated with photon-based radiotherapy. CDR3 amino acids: CASSPGTGMETQYF. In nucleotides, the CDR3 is TGTGCCAGCAGCCCCGGGACGGGTATGGAGACCCAGTACTTC.